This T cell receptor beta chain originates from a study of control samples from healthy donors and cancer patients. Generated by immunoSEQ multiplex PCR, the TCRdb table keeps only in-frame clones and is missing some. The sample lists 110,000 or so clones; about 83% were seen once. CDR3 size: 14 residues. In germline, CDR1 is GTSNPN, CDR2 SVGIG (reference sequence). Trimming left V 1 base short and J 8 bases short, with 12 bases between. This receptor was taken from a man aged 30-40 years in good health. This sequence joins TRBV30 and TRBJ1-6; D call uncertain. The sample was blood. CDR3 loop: CAWSGGDLDSPLHF. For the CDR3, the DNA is TGTGCCTGGAGTGGCGGGGATCTCGATTCACCCCTCCACTTT.